This TCR beta chain was captured by sequencing in a study of glioma-infiltrating T cells. Regarding the study as a whole: Above-expected tissue-blood divergence occurred in all gliomas, most in low-grade ones. Tissue and blood shared very few CDR3 sequences.

This CDR3 comprises 17 residues. Trimming took 5 bases from V and 3 from J, leaving 23 bases between them. Using RNA template, CDR3s of TCR alpha and beta were amplified with iRepertoire arm-PCR. For one-step reverse transcription and amplification, roughly 95-400 ng of tissue mRNA or PBMC total RNA was used. TCRdb re-analysed the multiplex PCR reads in MiXCR, keeping a single row per CDR3 protein. The sample has tens of thousands of distinct CDR3 sequences, about 37% seen once; the top ten hold 35% to 40%. This clonotype has a handful of counts. Its antigen is still unknown. This receptor was identified in a human donor with low-grade glioma or glioblastoma, undergoing nonglioma brain surgery, or in good health (not recorded which). The V call is TRBV12-3 or TRBV12-4, the J call TRBJ2-7, with D perhaps TRBD1 or TRBD2 (5 bases each). The sequencing sample was made of glioma tissue, nonneoplastic brain tissue, or PBMCs (not recorded which). The CDR3 loop is CASSNNPGPRRVYEQYF. CDR3 sequence (DNA): TGTGCCAGCAGTAATAACCCGGGGCCCCGGCGGGTCTACGAGCAGTACTTC.